This TCR beta chain was identified during a study of tumor-infiltrating lymphocytes in primary liver carcinoma. Whole-study context: Each of the growths was stage T1-T3 N0M0, extending roughly 4.2 to 11 cm across.

RNA and DNA were co-extracted from approximately 20-30 mg of unsorted bulk tissue. Primary liver carcinoma in the patients was surgically resected. CDR1 and CDR2 from the germline V gene are LNHDA and SQIVND (reference sequence). CDR3 length: 14 residues. Trimming stripped 6 bases from V and 1 base from J, with 12 bases between. Starting from approximately 470 ng of total RNA, TCR beta cDNA was produced with a primer in the constant region. Nested multiplex PCR, run for three rounds with slightly modified ARM-PCR, yielded TCR beta libraries. Use of TRBV1-TRBV30 forward primers with a C-beta reverse primer characterized the first two PCR rounds, which lasted about 10 cycles each. Using its own MiXCR run on the multiplex PCR reads, TCRdb lists one record per CDR3 protein. The repertoire holds about 78,000 distinct CDR3 sequences, with roughly two thirds as singletons.

The chain joins TRBV19 to TRBJ1-1; no clear D. What was sequenced was liver tumor tissue from sampling region 4. Subset: tumor region T4, right-lateral pole. This TCR derives from a man aged 40-50 years with primary liver carcinoma and hepatitis B virus infection. The CDR3 region has the DNA TGTGCCAGTAGCCGGGGATTTGGGAACACTGAAGCTTTCTTT. Amino acids: CASSRGFGNTEAFF.